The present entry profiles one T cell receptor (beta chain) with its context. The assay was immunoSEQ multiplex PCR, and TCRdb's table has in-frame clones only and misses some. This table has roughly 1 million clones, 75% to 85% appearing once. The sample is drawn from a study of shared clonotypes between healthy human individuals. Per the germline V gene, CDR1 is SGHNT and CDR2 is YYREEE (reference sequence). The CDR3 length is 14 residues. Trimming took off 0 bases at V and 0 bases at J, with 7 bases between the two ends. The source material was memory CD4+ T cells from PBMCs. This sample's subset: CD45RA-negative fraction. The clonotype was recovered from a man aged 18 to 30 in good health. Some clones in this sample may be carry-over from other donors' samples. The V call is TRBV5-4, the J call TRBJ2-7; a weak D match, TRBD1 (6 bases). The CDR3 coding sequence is TGTGCCAGCAGCTTGGCGGACAGCTCCTACGAGCAGTACTTC. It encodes CASSLADSSYEQYF.